The 11 T cell receptor beta chains below all came from one sample that was sequenced in a study of cytomegalovirus exposure and HLA in healthy donors. The study ran its PCR with 60 Vbeta and 13 Jbeta primers. Sequenced by immunoSEQ multiplex PCR; TCRdb stores in-frame clones only, minus some. The sample includes 150,000 to 200,000 clones, 79% of them seen just once. The sequencing sample was made of PBMCs. Receptors originate from a woman between 45 and 65 years old in good health and CMV-seronegative.

This chain uses TRBV5-6 with TRBJ2-2; TRBD1 might be the D (6 bases). The CDR3 is made up of 14 amino acids. The germline V gene has CDR1 SGHDT and CDR2 YYEEEE. V lost 1 base and J 5 bases, leaving 9 bases between the germline ends. Here the CDR3 DNA reads TGTGCCAGCAGCTTGACAGGGCGAACCGGGGAGCTGTTTTTT. This translates into CASSLTGRTGELFF. The full variable domain, in which reference TRBV5-6 and TRBJ2-2 provide the parts outside the CDR3, is DAGVTQSPTHLIKTRGQQVTLRCSPKSGHDTVSWYQQALGQGPQFIFQYYEEEERQRGNFPDRFSGHQFPNYSSELNVNALLLGDSALYLCASSLTGRTGELFFGEGSRLTVL.

This clone was seen more than once but under ten times. V is TRBV4-3 and J is TRBJ1-1, with no clear D. Trimming removed 3 bases at V and 1 base at J, with 6 bases between. The CDR3 length is 13 residues. The germline V gene has CDR1 LGHNA and CDR2 YSLEER. The CDR3 loop reads CASSHRQNTEAFF. CDR3 DNA: TGCGCCAGCAGCCACAGACAGAACACTGAAGCTTTCTTT.

This chain uses TRBV21-1 with TRBJ2-7; the table's TRBD2 call for D was not verified on the DNA. TRBV21-1 is a recognized pseudogene. The CDR3 runs 11 residues. The CDR3 loop is CASILGGEQYF. For the CDR3, the DNA is TGTGCCAGCATCCTCGGGGGCGAGCAGTACTTC.

Only a few counts were recorded for this clone. The chain is built from TRBV7-7 and TRBJ2-5; 8 positions agree with TRBD1. Germline-derived CDR1 and CDR2 are SSHAT and FNYEAQ (reference sequence). The CDR3 has 14 residues. Unmatched junction bases numbered 2, after V lost 3 bases and J lost 2 bases. The CDR3 nucleotides are TGTGCCAGCAGCTTCGACAGGGGTCAAGAGACCCAGTACTTC. Amino acid sequence: CASSFDRGQETQYF.

For the CDR3, the DNA is TGTGCCAGCAGCCCCCGCCCGGGACAGGGGGGCGGGCAGTACTTC. Translated, it gives CASSPRPGQGGGQYF. The chain couples TRBV7-9 to TRBJ2-7; 11 positions agree with TRBD1. The CDR3 extends over 15 amino acids. Germline CDR1 SEHNR, CDR2 FQNEAQ (reference sequence). V gave up 5 bases and J gave up 9 bases; unmatched junction bases: 12.

For this clone: A junction end diverges from the germline sequence, so it may reflect a read error. CDR3 amino acids: CSSSYGQGFSTGELFF. The DNA of the CDR3 is TGTTCCAGCAGCTACGGACAGGGCTTTTCCACCGGGGAGCTGTTTTTT. J is TRBJ2-2 and V is TRBV7-9, with 8 bases matching TRBD1. The germline CDR1 and CDR2 sequences are SEHNR and FQNEAQ (reference sequence). The CDR3 extends over 16 amino acids.

The chain uses TRBV28 and TRBJ1-1; the D is unclear. Germline V gene data show CDR1 as MDHEN and CDR2 as SYDVKM. The V and J ends lost 6 bases and 3 bases respectively, with 11 bases between them. CDR3 length: 13 amino acids. CDR3 residues: CASRPTADTEAFF. The CDR3 nucleotides read TGTGCCAGCAGGCCCACGGCGGACACTGAAGCTTTCTTT.

The count of this clone is one. The chain couples TRBV11-2 to TRBJ2-3, with a possible D match to TRBD2 (6 bases). Trimming removed 5 bases at V and 2 bases at J, with 14 bases between. CDR1 is SGHAT and CDR2 is FQNNGV in the germline V gene. CDR3 length equals 15 residues. The CDR3 nucleotides read TGTGCCAGCAGCCCGGCGGCGGGGCCCACAGATACGCAGTATTTT. Translating gives CASSPAAGPTDTQYF.

A single count supports this clone. The CDR3 spells CAAWGQGYSNQPQHF. CDR3 coding DNA: TGTGCCGCGTGGGGACAGGGTTATAGCAATCAGCCCCAGCATTTT. This chain joins TRBV6-6 and TRBJ1-5; 9 nucleotides line up with TRBD1. Germline values: CDR1 MNHNY, CDR2 SVGAGI (reference sequence). CDR3 length: 15 residues. The V gene end was trimmed by 11 bases and the J gene end by 0 bases; junction bases not matched to a gene: 8.

The rearrangement uses TRBV30 and TRBJ2-7; a weak D match, TRBD2 (7 bases). CDR3 length equals 13 residues. CDR1 GTSNPN and CDR2 SVGIG come from the germline V gene (reference sequence). Trimming took 1 base from V and 5 from J, leaving 12 bases between them. CDR3 bases: TGTGCCTGGAGTGCCCCGGGGGGCCACGAGCAGTACTTC. It is translated as CAWSAPGGHEQYF.

This clone has just a few counts. The chain's CDR3 is CASSPGGQGRPQHF. The CDR3 DNA is TGTGCCAGTAGTCCGGGGGGACAGGGCCGGCCCCAGCATTTT. The chain couples TRBV19 to TRBJ1-5, with 9 bases aligning to TRBD1. With 5 bases clipped from V and 9 bases from J, the junction kept 8 bases outside the gene matches. The CDR3 has 14 amino acids. The germline gives CDR1 LNHDA, CDR2 SQIVND (reference sequence).